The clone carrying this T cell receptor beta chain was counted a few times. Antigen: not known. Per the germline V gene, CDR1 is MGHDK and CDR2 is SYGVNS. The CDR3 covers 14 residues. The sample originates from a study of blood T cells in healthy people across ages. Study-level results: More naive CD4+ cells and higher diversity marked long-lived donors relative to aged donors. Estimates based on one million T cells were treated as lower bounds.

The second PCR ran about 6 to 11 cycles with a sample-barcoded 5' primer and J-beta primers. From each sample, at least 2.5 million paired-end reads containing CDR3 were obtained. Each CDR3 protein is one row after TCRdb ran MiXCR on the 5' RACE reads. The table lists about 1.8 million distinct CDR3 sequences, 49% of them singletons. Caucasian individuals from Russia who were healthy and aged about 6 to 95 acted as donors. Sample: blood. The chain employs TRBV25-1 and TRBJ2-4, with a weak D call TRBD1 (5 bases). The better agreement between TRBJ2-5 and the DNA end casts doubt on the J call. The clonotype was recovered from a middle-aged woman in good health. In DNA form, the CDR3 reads TGTGCCAGCAGTGAATACGACAGTAAAGAGACCCAGTACTTC. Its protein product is CASSEYDSKETQYF.